This T cell receptor (beta chain) was obtained from a study of OX40 agonist ivuxolimab in advanced cancers. This CDR3 contains 16 residues. V lost 4 bases to trimming and J lost 6 bases; unmatched junction nucleotides: 11. Per germline, CDR1 MGHRA and CDR2 YSYEKL. Using immunoSEQ multiplex PCR, the repertoire was profiled, and TCRdb retains in-frame clones only, with some absent. The table includes around 41,000 clones, around 89% detected once. The sample consisted of CD4+ or CD8+ T cells sorted from blood, taken in a trial of the OX40 agonist ivuxolimab. The gene calls are TRBV4-1 and TRBJ1-2; 10 nucleotides agree with TRBD1. This clonotype was obtained from an adult with an advanced solid tumor such as melanoma, head and neck, liver or kidney cancer. The CDR3 nucleotides are TGCGCCAGCAGCCTTCCCCGGGACAGGGGAACTAATGGCTACACCTTC. Its protein product is CASSLPRDRGTNGYTF.